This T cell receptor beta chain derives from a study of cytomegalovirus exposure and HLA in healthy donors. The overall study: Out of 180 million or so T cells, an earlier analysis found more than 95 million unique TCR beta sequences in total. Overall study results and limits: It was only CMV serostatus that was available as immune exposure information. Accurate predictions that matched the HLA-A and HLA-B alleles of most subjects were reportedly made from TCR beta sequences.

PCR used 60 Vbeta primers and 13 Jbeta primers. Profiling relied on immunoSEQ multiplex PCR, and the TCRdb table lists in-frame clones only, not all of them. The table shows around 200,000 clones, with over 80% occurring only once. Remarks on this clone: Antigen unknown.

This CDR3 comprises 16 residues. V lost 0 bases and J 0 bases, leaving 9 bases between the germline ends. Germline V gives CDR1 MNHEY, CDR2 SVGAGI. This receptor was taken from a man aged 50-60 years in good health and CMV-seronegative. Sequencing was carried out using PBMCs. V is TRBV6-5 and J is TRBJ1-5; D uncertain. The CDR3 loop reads CASSYSRFGSNQPQHF. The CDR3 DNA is TGTGCCAGCAGTTACTCGAGGTTTGGTAGCAATCAGCCCCAGCATTTT.